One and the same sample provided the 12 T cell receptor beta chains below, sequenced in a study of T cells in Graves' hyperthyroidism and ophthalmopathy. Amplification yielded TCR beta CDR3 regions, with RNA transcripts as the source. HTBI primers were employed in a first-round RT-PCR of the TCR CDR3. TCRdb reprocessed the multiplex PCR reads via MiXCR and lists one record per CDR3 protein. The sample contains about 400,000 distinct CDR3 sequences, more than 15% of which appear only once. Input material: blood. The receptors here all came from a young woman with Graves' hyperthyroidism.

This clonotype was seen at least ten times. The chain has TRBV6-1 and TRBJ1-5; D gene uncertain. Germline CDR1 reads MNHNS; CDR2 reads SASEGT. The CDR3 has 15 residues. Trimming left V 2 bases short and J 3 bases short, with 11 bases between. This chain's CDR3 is CASSENRWNNQPQHF. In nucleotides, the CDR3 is TGTGCCAGCAGTGAAAATAGGTGGAACAATCAGCCCCAGCATTTT.

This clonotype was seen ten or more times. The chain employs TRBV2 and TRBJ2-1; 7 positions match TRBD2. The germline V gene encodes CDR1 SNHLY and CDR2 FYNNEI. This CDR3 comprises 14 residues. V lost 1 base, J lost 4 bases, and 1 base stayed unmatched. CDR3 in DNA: TGTGCCAGCAGTGAAGGTAGCGGGTACAATGAGCAGTTCTTC. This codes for CASSEGSGYNEQFF.

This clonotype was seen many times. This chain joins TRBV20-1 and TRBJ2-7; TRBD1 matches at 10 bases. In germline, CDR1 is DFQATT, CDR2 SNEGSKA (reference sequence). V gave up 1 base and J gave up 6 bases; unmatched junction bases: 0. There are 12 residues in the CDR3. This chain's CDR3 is CSARGTGGEQYF. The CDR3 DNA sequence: TGCAGTGCTAGAGGGACAGGGGGCGAGCAGTACTTC.

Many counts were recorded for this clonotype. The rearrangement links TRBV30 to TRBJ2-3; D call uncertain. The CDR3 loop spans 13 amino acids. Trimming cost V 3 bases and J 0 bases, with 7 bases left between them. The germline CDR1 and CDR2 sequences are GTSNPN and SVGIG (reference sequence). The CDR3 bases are TGTGCCTGGAGACGCGCAAGCACAGATACGCAGTATTTT. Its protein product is CAWRRASTDTQYF.

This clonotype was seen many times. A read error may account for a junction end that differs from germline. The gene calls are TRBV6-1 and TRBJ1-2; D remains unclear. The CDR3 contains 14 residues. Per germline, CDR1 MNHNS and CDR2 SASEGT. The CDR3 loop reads CASSAVHIGYSYTF. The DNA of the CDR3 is TGTGCCAGCAGCGCCGTACACATCGGCTATAGCTACACCTTC.

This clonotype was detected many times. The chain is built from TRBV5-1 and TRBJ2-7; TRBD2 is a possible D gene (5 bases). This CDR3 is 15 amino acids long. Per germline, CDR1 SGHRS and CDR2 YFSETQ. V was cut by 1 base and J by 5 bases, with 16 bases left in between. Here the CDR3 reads CASSLQVAEADEQYF. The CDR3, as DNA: TGCGCCAGCAGCTTGCAAGTGGCAGAAGCGGACGAGCAGTACTTC.

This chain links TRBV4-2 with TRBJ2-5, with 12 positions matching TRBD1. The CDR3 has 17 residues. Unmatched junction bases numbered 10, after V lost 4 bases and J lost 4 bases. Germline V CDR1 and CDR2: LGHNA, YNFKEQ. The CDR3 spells CASSLRGQGALGETQYF. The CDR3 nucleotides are TGTGCCAGCAGCCTCCGGGGACAGGGGGCGCTCGGAGAGACCCAGTACTTC.

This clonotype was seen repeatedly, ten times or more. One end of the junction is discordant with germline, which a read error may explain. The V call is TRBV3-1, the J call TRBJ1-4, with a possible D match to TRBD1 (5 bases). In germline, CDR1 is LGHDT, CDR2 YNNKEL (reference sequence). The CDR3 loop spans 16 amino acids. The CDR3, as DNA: TGTACCAGCAGCCAAGAAGTCTTGCAGGGTAATGAAAAACTGTTTTTT. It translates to CTSSQEVLQGNEKLFF. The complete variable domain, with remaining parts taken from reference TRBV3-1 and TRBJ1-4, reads DTAVSQTPKYLVTQMGNDKSIKCEQNLGHDTMYWYKQDSKKFLKIMFSYNNKELIINETVPNRFSPKSPDKAHLNLHINSLELGDSAVYFCTSSQEVLQGNEKLFFGSGTQLSVL.

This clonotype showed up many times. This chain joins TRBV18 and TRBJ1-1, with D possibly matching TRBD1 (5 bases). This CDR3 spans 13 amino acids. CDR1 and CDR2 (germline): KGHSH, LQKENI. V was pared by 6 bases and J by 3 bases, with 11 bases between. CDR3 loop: CASSRGEDTEAFF. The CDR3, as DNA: TGTGCCAGCTCCCGGGGGGAGGACACTGAAGCTTTCTTT.

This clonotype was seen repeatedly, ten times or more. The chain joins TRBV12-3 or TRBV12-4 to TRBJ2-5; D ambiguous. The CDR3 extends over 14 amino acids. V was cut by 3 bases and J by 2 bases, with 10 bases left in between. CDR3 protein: CASSFYSPQETQYF. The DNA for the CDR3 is TGTGCCAGCAGTTTTTACAGTCCGCAAGAGACCCAGTACTTC.

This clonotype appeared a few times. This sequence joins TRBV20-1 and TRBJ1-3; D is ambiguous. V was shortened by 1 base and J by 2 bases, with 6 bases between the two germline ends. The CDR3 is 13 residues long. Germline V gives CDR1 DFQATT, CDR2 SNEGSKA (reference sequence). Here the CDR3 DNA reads TGCAGTGCTAGAGGGAAAGCTGGAAACACCATATATTTT. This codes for CSARGKAGNTIYF.

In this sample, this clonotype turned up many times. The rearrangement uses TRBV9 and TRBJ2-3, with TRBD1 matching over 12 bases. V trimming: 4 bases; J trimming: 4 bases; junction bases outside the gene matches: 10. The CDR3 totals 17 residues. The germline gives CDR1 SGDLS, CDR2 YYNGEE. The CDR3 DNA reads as TGTGCCAGCAGCTTTAGGGGGGACAGGGGGCGTCCAGATACGCAGTATTTT. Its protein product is CASSFRGDRGRPDTQYF.